A selection of T cell receptor beta chains follows, all from one sample in a study of cytomegalovirus exposure and HLA in healthy donors. Here immunoSEQ multiplex PCR was the method, and the copy in TCRdb shows in-frame clones only, minus some. Of some 140,000 clones in the sample, over 60% were seen once. The sample comprised PBMCs. These receptors came from a young man in good health and CMV-seronegative. Both conserved end residues are part of each CDR3. The order of the fields is clone size, V gene, D gene, J gene, CDR3 protein, CDR3 DNA. A D gene is named only where the DNA matches it firmly. Clone size appears in some rows only: once, few, many, or a class for an expanded clone.

clone_size: -
v_call: TRBV4-1
d_call: -
j_call: TRBJ2-7
cdr3_aa: CASSHDAGLSYEQYF
cdr3_nt: TGCGCCAGCAGCCACGACGCGGGACTTTCCTACGAGCAGTACTTC

clone_size: -
v_call: TRBV6-1
d_call: TRBD1
j_call: TRBJ1-4
cdr3_aa: CASSTFDRDNEKLFF
cdr3_nt: TGTGCCAGCAGTACTTTTGACAGGGATAATGAAAAACTGTTTTTT

clone_size: -
v_call: TRBV5-4
d_call: -
j_call: TRBJ2-7
cdr3_aa: CASSLGAAGGEQYF
cdr3_nt: TGTGCCAGCAGCTTGGGTGCTGCGGGCGGAGAGCAGTACTTC

clone_size: -
v_call: TRBV19
d_call: -
j_call: TRBJ1-1
cdr3_aa: CASSIGAGRGTEAFF
cdr3_nt: TGTGCCAGTAGTATCGGGGCAGGGAGGGGCACTGAAGCTTTCTTT

clone_size: -
v_call: TRBV4-1
d_call: -
j_call: TRBJ2-5
cdr3_aa: CASSHLRSGWETQYF
cdr3_nt: TGCGCCAGCAGCCACCTCAGGTCCGGCTGGGAGACCCAGTACTTC

clone_size: -
v_call: TRBV13
d_call: TRBD2
j_call: TRBJ2-7
cdr3_aa: CASSLAAGEGYEQYF
cdr3_nt: TGTGCCAGCAGCTTAGCGGCGGGAGAAGGGTACGAGCAGTACTTC

clone_size: once
v_call: TRBV7-8
d_call: TRBD2
j_call: TRBJ2-1
cdr3_aa: CASSLNREAMNNEQFF
cdr3_nt: TGTGCCAGCAGCCTAAACCGGGAGGCGATGAACAATGAGCAGTTCTTC

clone_size: few
v_call: TRBV18
d_call: -
j_call: TRBJ1-2
cdr3_aa: CASSPVQTTNYGYTF
cdr3_nt: TGTGCCAGCTCACCAGTCCAGACTACTAACTATGGCTACACCTTC

clone_size: -
v_call: TRBV5-4
d_call: TRBD1
j_call: TRBJ1-1
cdr3_aa: CASSARQGLATEAFF
cdr3_nt: TGTGCCAGCAGCGCTCGACAGGGCCTAGCCACTGAAGCTTTCTTT

clone_size: -
v_call: TRBV7-8
d_call: TRBD1
j_call: TRBJ2-2
cdr3_aa: CASSPRQGASTGELFF
cdr3_nt: TGTGCCAGCAGCCCCCGACAGGGGGCGTCCACCGGGGAGCTGTTTTTT

clone_size: once
v_call: TRBV15
d_call: TRBD1
j_call: TRBJ2-2
cdr3_aa: CATSRDRENTGELFF
cdr3_nt: TGTGCCACCAGCAGGGACAGGGAGAACACCGGGGAGCTGTTTTTT

clone_size: -
v_call: TRBV18
d_call: TRBD1
j_call: TRBJ1-2
cdr3_aa: CASSPDRTYGYTF
cdr3_nt: TGTGCCAGCTCTCCGGACAGGACCTATGGCTACACCTTC

clone_size: -
v_call: TRBV27
d_call: TRBD2
j_call: TRBJ2-5
cdr3_aa: CASSHSGSGETQYF
cdr3_nt: TGTGCCAGCAGCCATAGCGGGAGCGGAGAGACCCAGTACTTC

clone_size: -
v_call: TRBV14
d_call: -
j_call: TRBJ2-7
cdr3_aa: CASSQRMRPGTTTDEQYF
cdr3_nt: TGTGCCAGCAGCCAAAGAATGAGACCCGGGACAACGACGGACGAGCAGTACTTC

clone_size: -
v_call: TRBV20-1
d_call: -
j_call: TRBJ1-2
cdr3_aa: CSARRQGYTF
cdr3_nt: TGCAGTGCTAGAAGACAAGGCTACACCTTC

clone_size: -
v_call: TRBV2
d_call: TRBD1
j_call: TRBJ1-2
cdr3_aa: CASSVIGQGIDGYTF
cdr3_nt: TGTGCCAGCAGTGTTATCGGACAGGGGATTGATGGCTACACCTTC

clone_size: -
v_call: TRBV6-6
d_call: -
j_call: TRBJ2-1
cdr3_aa: CASSYSLGGAVEQFF
cdr3_nt: TGTGCCAGCAGTTACTCGTTAGGGGGGGCCGTTGAGCAGTTCTTC

clone_size: -
v_call: TRBV7-3
d_call: -
j_call: TRBJ2-2
cdr3_aa: CASSLYAGSNTGELFF
cdr3_nt: TGTGCCAGCAGCTTATATGCAGGGTCGAACACCGGGGAGCTGTTTTTT

clone_size: -
v_call: TRBV15
d_call: -
j_call: TRBJ2-1
cdr3_aa: CATSRPMAEGPWNNEQFF
cdr3_nt: TGTGCCACCAGCAGACCTATGGCCGAGGGTCCCTGGAACAATGAGCAGTTCTTC

clone_size: few
v_call: TRBV27
d_call: -
j_call: TRBJ2-6
cdr3_aa: CASSSEGLSGANVLTF
cdr3_nt: TGTGCCAGCAGTTCCGAAGGACTGTCTGGGGCCAACGTCCTGACTTTC

clone_size: few
v_call: TRBV11-3
d_call: TRBD1
j_call: TRBJ2-1
cdr3_aa: CASSLGDSNEQFF
cdr3_nt: TGTGCCAGCAGCTTAGGGGACAGCAATGAGCAGTTCTTC